The next 16 T cell receptor beta chains were all read from a single sample in a study of spatial heterogeneity in lung cancer. TCRdb recomputed calls from the 5' RACE reads with MiXCR, one row per CDR3 protein. This table has about 18,000 distinct CDR3 sequences, approximately 8.5% appearing once. Time point given: blood at routine non-recurrence follow-up after resection. This specimen consisted of PBMCs, obtained at follow-up. These receptor sequences come from a male donor with early-stage non-small cell lung cancer.

This clonotype was detected ten times or more. The chain employs TRBV7-9 and TRBJ2-7; 9 bases are a match to TRBD1. V lost 6 bases and J lost 5; bases outside the gene matches: 11. This CDR3 contains 15 residues. Germline CDR1 reads SEHNR; CDR2 reads FQNEAQ (reference sequence). The CDR3 loop reads CASRKTGTGSHEQYF. The CDR3 DNA is TGTGCCAGCAGGAAAACCGGGACAGGGTCCCACGAGCAGTACTTC.

This clonotype was recorded at least ten times. The V call is TRBV7-9, the J call TRBJ2-6; D is unclear. V was clipped by 3 bases and J by 9 bases, with 3 bases between them. There are 11 residues in the CDR3. Germline-derived CDR1 and CDR2 are SEHNR and FQNEAQ (reference sequence). In DNA form, the CDR3 reads TGTGCCAGCAGCTTGATCAACGTCCTGACTTTC. It translates to CASSLINVLTF. Using reference TRBV7-9 and TRBJ2-6 for the parts outside the CDR3, the full variable domain is DTGVSQNPRHKITKRGQNVTFRCDPISEHNRLYWYRQTLGQGPEFLTYFQNEAQLEKSRLLSDRFSAERPKGSFSTLEIQRTEQGDSAMYLCASSLINVLTFGAGSRLTVL.

The table lists this clonotype with many counts. The rearrangement links TRBV7-2 to TRBJ2-1, with 11 bases that match TRBD2. The germline V gene has CDR1 SGHTA and CDR2 FQGNSA. V shed 2 bases and J 4 bases; nucleotides not matched to a gene: 7. The CDR3 has 17 amino acids. CDR3: CASSLRTTSGAYNEQFF. CDR3 sequence (DNA): TGTGCCAGCAGCTTAAGGACGACTAGCGGGGCTTACAATGAGCAGTTCTTC.

This clonotype was recorded a few times. The genes are TRBV28 and TRBJ2-3; TRBD2 matches at 11 bases. The CDR3 is 16 amino acids. The germline gives CDR1 MDHEN, CDR2 SYDVKM. The ends lost 1 base at V and 4 bases at J; junction bases unmatched: 4. The CDR3 protein is CASSLSLAGGPDTQYF. DNA of the CDR3: TGTGCCAGCAGTTTATCGCTAGCGGGAGGCCCAGATACGCAGTATTTT.

This clonotype was found many times. This rearrangement joins TRBV19 to TRBJ2-1; a weak D match, TRBD1 (5 bases). V gave up 6 bases and J gave up 6 bases, with 12 bases separating them. CDR3 length equals 13 residues. CDR1 and CDR2 (germline): LNHDA, SQIVND (reference sequence). CDR3 DNA: TGTGCCAGTAGGGCGTTGGGGCCCAATGAGCAGTTCTTC. It codes for CASRALGPNEQFF.

The table lists this clonotype with many counts. The rearrangement joins TRBV11-2 to TRBJ2-7, with TRBD1 as a possible D gene (5 bases). The V gene lost 5 bases and the J gene lost 0 bases, with 11 bases spanning the gap. Germline assignment: CDR1 SGHAT and CDR2 FQNNGV. The CDR3 loop spans 14 amino acids. The CDR3 region is CASSRWGLSYEQYF. CDR3 in DNA: TGTGCCAGCAGCCGCTGGGGCCTCTCCTACGAGCAGTACTTC.

This clonotype was seen at least ten times. In nucleotides, the CDR3 is TGTGCCAGCAGTGGCGGGACAGAGACAGATACGCAGTATTTT. This gives the protein CASSGGTETDTQYF. The chain employs TRBV6-4 and TRBJ2-3; D might be TRBD1 (7 bases). Germline values: CDR1 MRHNA, CDR2 SNTAGT. Trimming cost V 4 bases and J 3 bases, with 11 bases left between them. This CDR3 comprises 14 residues.

The table lists this clonotype with many counts. This rearrangement joins TRBV7-2 to TRBJ2-2; D may be TRBD2 (7 bases). Germline assignment: CDR1 SGHTA and CDR2 FQGNSA. The CDR3 spans 14 residues. V was shortened by 5 bases and J by 5 bases, with 12 bases between the two germline ends. CDR3: CASSLGGATGELFF. The CDR3 DNA is TGTGCCAGCAGCCTAGGGGGGGCTACCGGGGAGCTGTTTTTT.

This clonotype was observed many times. The chain combines TRBV5-5 with TRBJ1-5, with a possible D match to TRBD1 (5 bases). From germline, CDR1 is SGHKS and CDR2 YYEKEE (reference sequence). The CDR3 extends over 12 amino acids. The V end was cut by 4 bases, the J end by 8 bases, with 10 bases between. The CDR3 nucleotides are TGTGCCAGCAGCCAGGGAGGGGAGCCCCAGCATTTT. It yields the protein CASSQGGEPQHF.

Many counts were recorded for this clonotype. CDR3 DNA sequence: TGTGCCAGCAGCTTGTCAGGGATTGGTGAAGCTTTCTTT. Amino acid sequence: CASSLSGIGEAFF. The chain couples TRBV5-8 to TRBJ1-1; D is perhaps TRBD1 (5 bases). There are 13 residues in the CDR3. Germline values: CDR1 SGHTS, CDR2 YDEGEE. Trimming stripped 1 base from V and 7 bases from J, with 11 bases between.

This clonotype was seen many times. The chain recombines TRBV30 with TRBJ2-7; D is uncertain. The CDR3 totals 12 residues. Germline CDR1 and CDR2: GTSNPN and SVGIG (reference sequence). The V and J ends lost 4 bases and 2 bases respectively, with 9 bases between them. CDR3 region: CAWKVNAYEQYF. CDR3 sequence (DNA): TGTGCCTGGAAGGTAAACGCCTACGAGCAGTACTTC.

This clonotype was seen only a few times. The J gene is TRBJ1-2, the V gene TRBV7-2; 8 nucleotides align to TRBD1. V trimming: 4 bases; J trimming: 2 bases; junction bases outside the gene matches: 3. Germline loops: CDR1 SGHTA, CDR2 FQGNSA. The CDR3 consists of 14 residues. In DNA, the CDR3 is TGTGCCAGCAGCTCATGGGACAGGAACTATGGCTACACCTTC. Translated: CASSSWDRNYGYTF.

A word on this clonotype: This may arise from a read error, as a much more abundant clone is one base away. This chain joins TRBV5-5 and TRBJ1-5, with a tentative D call TRBD1 (5 bases). V was pared by 5 bases and J by 2 bases, with 14 bases between. CDR1 is SGHKS, CDR2 YYEKEE, per germline (reference sequence). The CDR3 has 15 residues. For the CDR3, the DNA is TGTGCCAGCAGTTCGGACGGGGGAGGCAATCAGCCCCAGCATTTT. It encodes CASSSDGGGNQPQHF.

The gene calls are TRBV30 and TRBJ1-2, with D possibly matching TRBD1 (5 bases). V was clipped by 2 bases and J by 6 bases, with 22 bases between them. The CDR3 runs to 16 residues. The germline V gene encodes CDR1 GTSNPN and CDR2 SVGIG (reference sequence). The CDR3 DNA follows: TGTGCCTGGAGTCCGACTGCGGAGCCCGGGGGTCATGGCTACACCTTC. It codes for CAWSPTAEPGGHGYTF.

This clonotype was observed a handful of times. This rearrangement joins TRBV12-3 or TRBV12-4 to TRBJ1-4, with D hard to call. Trimming removed 2 bases at V and 7 bases at J, with 5 bases between. This CDR3 is built from 12 residues. CDR3 loop: CASSLKPEKLFF. The DNA for the CDR3 is TGTGCCAGCAGTTTAAAGCCTGAAAAACTGTTTTTT.

This clonotype occurred many times. The chain carries TRBV11-2 and TRBJ2-3; D possibly uses TRBD1 or TRBD2 (7 bases each). The CDR3 has 17 amino acids. V was shortened by 5 bases and J by 1 base, with 19 bases between the two germline ends. Germline assignment: CDR1 SGHAT and CDR2 FQNNGV. The CDR3 loop is CASSGWGGGEGTDTQYF. The CDR3 DNA is TGTGCCAGCAGCGGCTGGGGAGGGGGCGAGGGCACAGATACGCAGTATTTT. The whole variable domain, filled in from reference TRBV11-2 and TRBJ2-3, reads EAGVAQSPRYKIIEKRQSVAFWCNPISGHATLYWYQQILGQGPKLLIQFQNNGVVDDSQLPKDRFSAERLKGVDSTLKIQPAKLEDSAVYLCASSGWGGGEGTDTQYFGPGTRLTVL.